The 8 T cell receptor beta chains below all came from one sample that was sequenced in a study of T cell responses to AZD1222 COVID-19 vaccine. Sequencing was performed with immunoSEQ multiplex PCR; in TCRdb, only in-frame clones are kept and a portion is missing. This table holds 210,000 or so clones, 90% to 95% found once. This specimen was peripheral blood, taken on day 0 of MenACWY control vaccination. The receptors stem from an adult in good health.

The chain couples TRBV19 to TRBJ2-2; D is perhaps TRBD1 (5 bases). The germline CDR1 and CDR2 sequences are LNHDA and SQIVND (reference sequence). The CDR3 runs to 15 residues. Trimming pared 1 base from V and 3 bases from J, leaving 9 bases between. CDR3 coding DNA: TGTGCCAGTAGTATAGGACAGATATACACCGGGGAGCTGTTTTTT. It translates to CASSIGQIYTGELFF.

This chain connects TRBV5-4 to TRBJ2-3, with 7 bases identical to TRBD2. Trimming cost V 2 bases and J 6 bases; bases outside gene matches: 6. The germline V gene encodes CDR1 SGHNT and CDR2 YYREEE (reference sequence). This CDR3 region has 14 residues. CDR3 protein: CASSLIQGGDTQYF. The CDR3 DNA is TGTGCCAGCAGCTTAATTCAGGGAGGGGATACGCAGTATTTT.

The rearrangement links TRBV30 to TRBJ2-7; D is perhaps TRBD1 (7 bases). Trimming removed 8 bases at V and 9 bases at J, with 26 bases between. Germline-derived CDR1 and CDR2 are GTSNPN and SVGIG (reference sequence). CDR3 size: 14 residues. CDR3 loop: CAGGGGIVSVGQYF. The CDR3 nucleotides are TGTGCCGGAGGGGGCGGAATAGTATCAGTCGGGCAGTACTTC.

The chain recombines TRBV3-1 (or the pseudogene TRBV3-2) with TRBJ2-7; tentatively, D is TRBD1 (6 bases). This CDR3 has 14 amino acids. Per the germline V gene, CDR1 is LGHDT and CDR2 is YNNKEL (reference sequence). V lost 3 bases and J 6 bases, leaving 15 bases between the germline ends. This CDR3 is CASSQDTQGREQYF. The CDR3 DNA is TGTGCCAGCAGCCAGGACACCCAGGGGCGCGAGCAGTACTTC.

The chain uses TRBV19 and TRBJ2-1; 10 positions match TRBD1. The CDR3 contains 15 residues. Germline V gene lookup returns CDR1 LNHDA and CDR2 SQIVND (reference sequence). With 5 bases clipped from V and 10 bases from J, the junction kept 11 bases outside the gene matches. CDR3 nucleotide sequence: TGTGCCAGTAGTTTTCGGGACAGGGGAGTGGGCGAGCAGTTCTTC. It encodes CASSFRDRGVGEQFF.

The genes are TRBV3-1 (or the pseudogene TRBV3-2) and TRBJ2-5; 8 nucleotides align to TRBD2. Looked up from germline, CDR1 is LGHDT and CDR2 is YNNKEL (reference sequence). With V trimmed by 0 bases and J by 2 bases, 11 bases remained unmatched. The CDR3 consists of 18 residues. The CDR3 loop reads CASSQEGLAGPTQETQYF. The CDR3, as DNA: TGTGCCAGCAGCCAAGAGGGTCTAGCGGGTCCCACACAAGAGACCCAGTACTTC.

This clone was seen a single time. The chain links TRBV5-1 to TRBJ2-5; D uncertain. The CDR3 totals 13 residues. V gave up 3 bases and J gave up 2 bases, with 8 bases separating them. CDR1 is SGHRS, CDR2 YFSETQ, per germline. Here the CDR3 reads CASSWTGQETQYF. The CDR3 region has the DNA TGCGCCAGCAGCTGGACGGGTCAAGAGACCCAGTACTTC.

The V gene is TRBV6-5, the J gene TRBJ1-5, with 9 bases fitting TRBD1. V shed 5 bases, J shed 7 bases, and the junction held 3 bases outside the gene matches. Per germline, CDR1 MNHEY and CDR2 SVGAGI. The CDR3 covers 13 residues. The CDR3 nucleotides read TGTGCCAGCAGTCCTGACAGGGGGCAGCCCCAGCATTTT. Translation gives CASSPDRGQPQHF.